This entry lists 23 T cell receptor beta chains sequenced from one sample in a study of identical twins. TCRdb ran MiXCR on the 5' RACE reads and lists one entry per CDR3 protein. The profile shows roughly 470,000 distinct CDR3 sequences, around 15% of them singletons. The same data also contributed to another study, on yellow fever vaccine responses in identical twins.

Input material: CD4+ T cells sorted from blood. All receptors derive from a woman aged 18-29 years in good health.

The chain recombines TRBV7-2 with TRBJ2-2, with no clear D. The CDR3 runs to 15 residues. V shed 0 bases and J shed 3 bases, with 8 bases lying between them. Germline V gives CDR1 SGHTA, CDR2 FQGNSA. The CDR3 protein is CASSLAFWDTGELFF. The DNA for the CDR3 is TGTGCCAGCAGCTTAGCGTTTTGGGACACCGGGGAGCTGTTTTTT.

Comment on this clonotype: The junction does not match germline at one end; this may be a read error. The chain employs TRBV28 and TRBJ1-5; maybe TRBD1 (5 bases). This CDR3 has 13 residues. From germline, CDR1 is MDHEN and CDR2 SYDVKM. The CDR3 DNA reads as TGTGCCAGCAGCCCACAGGTAAATCACCCCCAGCATTTT. As protein: CASSPQVNHPQHF.

The chain is built from TRBV19 and TRBJ2-7; TRBD1 agrees at 8 bases. After removal of 5 bases from V and 3 bases from J, the junction contained 9 bases not matched to a gene. The CDR3 consists of 15 residues. From germline, CDR1 is LNHDA and CDR2 SQIVND (reference sequence). CDR3 sequence: CASSPRTGRVYEQYF. Here the CDR3 DNA reads TGTGCCAGTAGTCCACGGACAGGGCGGGTCTACGAGCAGTACTTC. Variable domain in full (rest from reference TRBV19 and TRBJ2-7): DGGITQSPKYLFRKEGQNVTLSCEQNLNHDAMYWYRQDPGQGLRLIYYSQIVNDFQKGDIAEGYSVSREKKESFPLTVTSAQKNPTAFYLCASSPRTGRVYEQYFGPGTRLTVT.

This clonotype has a count of ten or more. The genes are TRBV24-1 and TRBJ2-5; tentatively, D is TRBD1 (6 bases). Trimming stripped 1 base from V and 3 bases from J, with 11 bases between. The CDR3 covers 15 residues. The germline V gene has CDR1 KGHDR and CDR2 SFDVKD. CDR3: CATSDFTQGKETQYF. The CDR3 bases are TGTGCCACCAGTGATTTTACACAGGGTAAAGAGACCCAGTACTTC.

This clonotype was seen a handful of times. The chain employs TRBV7-9 and TRBJ2-1; 7 nucleotides align to TRBD2. Germline CDR1 reads SEHNR; CDR2 reads FQNEAQ (reference sequence). With V trimmed by 4 bases and J by 9 bases, 15 bases remained unmatched. CDR3 length: 16 residues. CDR3 in amino acids: CASSSRGLGAFSEQFF. Written as DNA, the CDR3 is TGTGCCAGCAGCTCCCGAGGACTAGGGGCATTTAGTGAGCAGTTCTTC.

The table lists this clonotype with a few counts. The gene calls are TRBV28 and TRBJ2-7; 10 bases fit TRBD2. The CDR3 length is 15 residues. Germline V lookup: CDR1 MDHEN, CDR2 SYDVKM. The V and J ends lost 5 bases and 6 bases, in that order; junction bases with no gene match: 10. In DNA form, the CDR3 reads TGTGCCAGCAGTGAAGCGGGAGGGCCGGTAGCCGAGCAGTACTTC. It yields the protein CASSEAGGPVAEQYF.

There are a few counts of this clonotype. V gene TRBV14 combines with J gene TRBJ2-1, with 8 nucleotides matching TRBD2. CDR1 is SGHDN, CDR2 FVKESK, per germline. V lost 2 bases and J lost 0; bases outside the gene matches: 9. CDR3 length equals 18 residues. For the CDR3, the DNA is TGTGCCAGCAGCCAATTTGGGACTAGGAAAAACTCCTACAATGAGCAGTTCTTC. Translating gives CASSQFGTRKNSYNEQFF.

This clonotype was seen only a few times. The chain links TRBV20-1 to TRBJ2-7; 7 nucleotides line up with TRBD2. CDR1 is DFQATT, CDR2 SNEGSKA, per germline (reference sequence). V dropped 5 bases and J dropped 4; count of bases not matched to a gene: 11. This CDR3 contains 14 residues. The CDR3 reads CSAPREVDRYEQYF. Here the CDR3 DNA reads TGCAGTGCTCCCCGGGAGGTGGATAGGTACGAGCAGTACTTC.

This clonotype was seen a handful of times. The J gene is TRBJ2-3, the V gene TRBV12-3 or TRBV12-4; D may be TRBD1 (5 bases). Trimming removed 1 base at V and 2 bases at J, with 10 bases between. The CDR3 runs to 15 residues. The CDR3 coding sequence is TGTGCCAGCAGTTTAGGGGGCGCAAACACAGATACGCAGTATTTT. This codes for CASSLGGANTDTQYF.

This clonotype was detected a few times. This sequence joins TRBV3-1 and TRBJ2-1, with 8 bases identical to TRBD2. The CDR3 contains 14 residues. The ends lost 1 base at V and 7 bases at J; junction bases unmatched: 3. From germline, CDR1 is LGHDT and CDR2 YNNKEL (reference sequence). This CDR3 reads CASSQAAGGNEQFF. CDR3 sequence (DNA): TGTGCCAGCAGCCAAGCTGCGGGAGGTAATGAGCAGTTCTTC.

For this clonotype: One end of the junction is discordant with germline, which a read error may explain. The V and J genes are TRBV6-2 or TRBV6-3 and TRBJ2-7, with 7 bases matching TRBD2. Looked up from germline, CDR1 is MNHEY and CDR2 is SVGEGT. The CDR3 runs to 12 residues. CDR3 in amino acids: CGSSLNRDYQYF. Here the CDR3 DNA reads TGTGGCAGCAGTCTAAACCGGGACTATCAGTACTTC.

The rearrangement joins TRBV7-6 to TRBJ2-7; the match to TRBD2 covers 7 bases. CDR3 length: 16 amino acids. Per the germline V gene, CDR1 is SGHVS and CDR2 is FNYEAQ. With V trimmed by 5 bases and J by 0 bases, 10 bases remained unmatched. CDR3 protein: CASSPNTRGISYEQYF. CDR3 bases: TGTGCCAGCAGCCCCAATACGCGGGGGATCTCCTACGAGCAGTACTTC.

The V and J genes are TRBV7-2 and TRBJ2-5; a weak D match, TRBD2 (5 bases). Trimming removed 2 bases from V and 2 bases from J, with 12 bases in between. CDR3 length: 15 residues. Germline values: CDR1 SGHTA, CDR2 FQGNSA. The CDR3 protein is CASSLISEAQETQYF. In nucleotides, the CDR3 is TGTGCCAGCAGCTTAATATCGGAGGCTCAAGAGACCCAGTACTTC.

V is TRBV20-1 and J is TRBJ2-1; tentative D call: TRBD2 (6 bases). V was shortened by 5 bases and J by 6 bases, with 17 bases between the two germline ends. Germline V gene data show CDR1 as DFQATT and CDR2 as SNEGSKA (reference sequence). CDR3 length equals 14 residues. The CDR3 nucleotides are TGCAGTGCTCGAAAGGCGGGACGACGCAATGAGCAGTTCTTC. This codes for CSARKAGRRNEQFF.

This clonotype was seen many times. This rearrangement joins TRBV21-1 to TRBJ1-3; the DNA was not compared with TRBD1, the D call given in the table. TRBV21-1 is an annotated pseudogene. The CDR3 sequence is 15 residues long. This CDR3 reads CASTRRTGGCYTIYF. The CDR3 DNA reads as TGTGCCAGCACTCGCCGGACAGGGGGCTGTTACACCATATATTTT.

This clonotype was picked up a small number of times. The J gene is TRBJ1-4, the V gene TRBV20-1; D not certain. The V end lost 5 bases, the J end lost 4 bases, and 11 bases lay between the germline ends. Germline V gene data show CDR1 as DFQATT and CDR2 as SNEGSKA (reference sequence). This CDR3 is built from 13 residues. This CDR3 reads CSASPTSNEKLFF. CDR3 nucleotides: TGCAGTGCTTCCCCCACTAGTAATGAAAAACTGTTTTTT.

This chain joins TRBV20-1 and TRBJ1-5; 10 nucleotides match TRBD1. The germline V gene has CDR1 DFQATT and CDR2 SNEGSKA (reference sequence). CDR3 length: 15 amino acids. V dropped 3 bases and J dropped 6; count of bases not matched to a gene: 8. This CDR3 reads CSASERTGGSQPQHF. The CDR3 region has the DNA TGCAGTGCTAGTGAAAGGACAGGGGGATCTCAGCCCCAGCATTTT.

V usage is TRBV3-1 and J usage is TRBJ2-3, with 11 nucleotides matching TRBD2. Trimming took 6 bases from V and 4 from J; bases not matched to a gene: 12. The CDR3 covers 17 residues. Germline V gene sequence: CDR1 LGHDT, CDR2 YNNKEL (reference sequence). CDR3 amino acids: CASSPRQASGGSDTQYF. The CDR3 nucleotides read TGTGCCAGCAGTCCTCGTCAGGCTAGCGGGGGGTCAGATACGCAGTATTTT.

The V gene is TRBV4-2, the J gene TRBJ2-5; 10 nucleotides agree with TRBD1. The CDR3 is 16 residues long. J gave up 5 bases and V 1 base, and 7 bases lay outside the gene matches. Germline V gene data show CDR1 as LGHNA and CDR2 as YNFKEQ. In DNA, the CDR3 is TGTGCCAGCAGCCAAGGGGACAGGGGTGTCGCTGAGACCCAGTACTTC. It is translated as CASSQGDRGVAETQYF.

Only a few counts were recorded for this clonotype. This chain connects TRBV20-1 to TRBJ2-3, with 8 bases that match TRBD2. The CDR3 is 16 residues long. Germline V gene data show CDR1 as DFQATT and CDR2 as SNEGSKA (reference sequence). The junction had 15 bases not matched to a gene; V was cut back by 6 bases and J by 4 bases. The CDR3 DNA reads TGCAGTGCCCCATTGAGTGTCGGGAGGGCTGCAGATACGCAGTATTTT. Protein product: CSAPLSVGRAADTQYF.

This clonotype was detected ten times or more. V and J are TRBV20-1 and TRBJ2-2; no definite D call. The CDR3 covers 13 residues. Trimming took 5 bases from V and 6 from J, leaving 13 bases between them. CDR1 DFQATT and CDR2 SNEGSKA come from the germline V gene (reference sequence). This chain's CDR3 is CSAWPFGAGELFF. CDR3 in DNA: TGCAGTGCTTGGCCCTTTGGGGCCGGGGAGCTGTTTTTT.

This clonotype has ten or more counts. The chain couples TRBV10-3 to TRBJ2-5; D uncertain. Germline assignment: CDR1 ENHRY and CDR2 SYGVKD. The CDR3 spans 16 residues. V was pared by 8 bases and J by 1 base, with 20 bases between. Here the CDR3 reads CAISALSKSLQETQYF. The CDR3 region has the DNA TGTGCCATCTCTGCTTTGTCAAAAAGCCTCCAAGAGACCCAGTACTTC.

This clonotype was seen at least ten times. The rearrangement uses TRBV18 and TRBJ2-5; D is unresolved. The V end lost 3 bases, the J end lost 3 bases, and 2 bases lay between the germline ends. CDR3 length equals 11 residues. Germline CDR1 reads KGHSH; CDR2 reads LQKENI. CDR3 loop: CASSPEETQYF. In DNA, the CDR3 is TGTGCCAGCTCACCGGAAGAGACCCAGTACTTC.